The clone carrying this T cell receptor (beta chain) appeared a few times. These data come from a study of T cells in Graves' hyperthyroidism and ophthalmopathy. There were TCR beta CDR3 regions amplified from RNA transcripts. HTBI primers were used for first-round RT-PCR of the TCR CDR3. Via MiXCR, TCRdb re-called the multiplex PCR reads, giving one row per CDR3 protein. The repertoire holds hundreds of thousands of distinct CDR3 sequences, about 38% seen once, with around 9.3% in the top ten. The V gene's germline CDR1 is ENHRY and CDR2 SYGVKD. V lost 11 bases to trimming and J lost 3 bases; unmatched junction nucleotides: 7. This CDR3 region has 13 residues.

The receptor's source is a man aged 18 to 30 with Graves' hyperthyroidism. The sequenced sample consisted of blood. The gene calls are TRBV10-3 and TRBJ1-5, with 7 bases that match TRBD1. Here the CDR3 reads CAGGTVLNQPQHF. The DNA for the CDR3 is TGTGCCGGGGGGACAGTCCTCAATCAGCCCCAGCATTTT.